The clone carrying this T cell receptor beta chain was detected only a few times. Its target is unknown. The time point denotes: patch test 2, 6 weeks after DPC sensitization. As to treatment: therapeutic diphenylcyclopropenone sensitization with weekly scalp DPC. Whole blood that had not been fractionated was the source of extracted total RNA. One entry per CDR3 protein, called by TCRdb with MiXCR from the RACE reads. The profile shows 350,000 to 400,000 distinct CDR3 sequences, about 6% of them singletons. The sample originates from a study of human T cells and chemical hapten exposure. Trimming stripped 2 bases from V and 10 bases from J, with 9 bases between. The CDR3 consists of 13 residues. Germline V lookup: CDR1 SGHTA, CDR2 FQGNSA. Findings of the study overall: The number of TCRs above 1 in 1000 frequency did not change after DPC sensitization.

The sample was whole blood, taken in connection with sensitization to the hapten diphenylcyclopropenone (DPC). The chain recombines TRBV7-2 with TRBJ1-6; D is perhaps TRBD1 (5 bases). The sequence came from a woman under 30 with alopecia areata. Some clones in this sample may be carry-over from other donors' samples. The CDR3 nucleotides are TGTGCCAGCAGCTTATTACGGGACTCACCCCTCCACTTT. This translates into CASSLLRDSPLHF.